Presented here are 20 T cell receptor beta chains from one specimen sequenced in a study of blood T cell repertoires in COVID-19. Sequencing used immunoSEQ multiplex PCR; TCRdb keeps in-frame clones, though not all of them. The sample has some 220,000 clones, around 84% seen once. The material sequenced was peripheral blood. The receptors come from a man aged 50-59 years with active or convalescent COVID-19.

This rearrangement joins TRBV6-5 to TRBJ1-5, with D uncertain. V lost 7 bases, J lost 0 bases, and 13 bases lay in between. Germline values: CDR1 MNHEY, CDR2 SVGAGI. This CDR3 spans 15 amino acids. Written as DNA, the CDR3 is TGTGCCAGCAAGGTGGCTAGCCTTAGCAATCAGCCCCAGCATTTT. Translation gives CASKVASLSNQPQHF.

This clone was seen a single time. The chain recombines TRBV2 with TRBJ2-7; 8 bases fit TRBD2. Looked up from germline, CDR1 is SNHLY and CDR2 is FYNNEI. CDR3 length equals 20 residues. V was clipped by 1 base and J by 2 bases; unmatched bases: 19. CDR3 nucleotide sequence: TGTGCCAGCAGTGAAGGGTCGGTAGCGGGATCCTTTGATACCCCCTACGAGCAGTACTTC. Encoded protein: CASSEGSVAGSFDTPYEQYF.

V and J are TRBV6-5 and TRBJ2-3, with TRBD2 as a possible D gene (7 bases). The germline CDR1 and CDR2 sequences are MNHEY and SVGAGI. The CDR3 has 15 amino acids. V lost 8 bases, J lost 3 bases, and 18 bases lay in between. CDR3 nucleotides: TGTGCCAGCGACCGCGGGAGAAGGGGGACAGATACGCAGTATTTT. This codes for CASDRGRRGTDTQYF.

The chain is built from TRBV4-1 and TRBJ2-2; weak D call: TRBD1 (5 bases). The germline CDR1 and CDR2 sequences are MGHRA and YSYEKL. This CDR3 is built from 13 residues. V lost 1 base to trimming and J lost 6 bases, with 6 bases between them. The CDR3 DNA reads TGCGCCAGCAGCCAAGCCAGGGCCGGGGAGCTGTTTTTT. This gives the protein CASSQARAGELFF.

The chain has TRBV28 and TRBJ2-3, with TRBD2 matching 7 bases. This CDR3 has 13 residues. V gave up 5 bases and J gave up 8 bases; unmatched junction bases: 7. Germline V gene sequence: CDR1 MDHEN, CDR2 SYDVKM. CDR3 nucleotides: TGTGCCAGCAGTATCCTTGGGGAGGGTACGCAGTATTTT. Translation gives CASSILGEGTQYF.

This chain joins TRBV13 and TRBJ2-3; TRBD1 matches 11 bases. The CDR3 totals 14 residues. With 4 bases clipped from V and 6 bases from J, the junction kept 3 bases outside the gene matches. Germline lookup yields CDR1 PRHDT and CDR2 FYEKMQ (reference sequence). The CDR3 DNA reads as TGTGCCAGCAGCTCTGGACAGGGGGCGGATACGCAGTATTTT. Its translation is CASSSGQGADTQYF.

The J gene is TRBJ2-5, the V gene TRBV7-3; 7 nucleotides line up with TRBD1. The ends lost 4 bases at V and 10 bases at J; junction bases unmatched: 9. The germline CDR1 and CDR2 sequences are SGHTA and FQGTGA. This CDR3 contains 13 residues. The CDR3 sequence: CASSSGTASVQYF. The CDR3 DNA follows: TGTGCCAGCAGCTCCGGGACAGCGTCGGTCCAGTACTTC.

The chain links TRBV6-5 to TRBJ1-4, with a weak D call TRBD1 (6 bases). V lost 6 bases and J 7 bases, leaving 12 bases between the germline ends. Germline V gene lookup returns CDR1 MNHEY and CDR2 SVGAGI. This CDR3 spans 13 amino acids. Here the CDR3 DNA reads TGTGCCAGCAGAAGAAGGGGGTTTGAAAAACTGTTTTTT. Amino acid sequence: CASRRRGFEKLFF.

The chain uses TRBV7-2 and TRBJ1-5, with TRBD1 identical over 7 bases. The germline CDR1 and CDR2 sequences are SGHTA and FQGNSA. The CDR3 is 14 residues long. The junction had 5 bases not matched to a gene; V was cut back by 4 bases and J by 5 bases. The CDR3 DNA reads TGTGCCAGCAGCTCACACAGGGGTGATCAGCCCCAGCATTTT. Amino acids: CASSSHRGDQPQHF.

This chain uses TRBV2 with TRBJ1-5; D is uncertain. Trimming took 4 bases from V and 4 from J, leaving 14 bases between them. This CDR3 comprises 15 residues. Germline CDR1 SNHLY, CDR2 FYNNEI. The CDR3 region is CASSASPGDNQPQHF. The DNA of the CDR3 is TGTGCCAGCAGTGCAAGTCCAGGCGATAATCAGCCCCAGCATTTT.

The rearrangement uses TRBV6-5 and TRBJ1-5, with TRBD1 matching 7 bases. V lost 9 bases, J lost 9 bases, and 2 bases stayed unmatched. CDR1 and CDR2 (germline): MNHEY, SVGAGI. This CDR3 spans 10 amino acids. CDR3 amino acids: CARKGAPQHF. The CDR3 DNA is TGTGCCAGAAAGGGGGCGCCCCAGCATTTT.

This rearrangement joins TRBV3-1 (or the pseudogene TRBV3-2) to TRBJ2-5, with D hard to call. Looked up from germline, CDR1 is LGHDT and CDR2 is YNNKEL (reference sequence). The CDR3 runs 15 residues. Trimming took 4 bases from V and 1 from J, leaving 13 bases between them. The CDR3 here is CASSPRLTAQETQYF. The DNA for the CDR3 is TGTGCCAGCAGCCCACGTCTCACAGCCCAAGAGACCCAGTACTTC.

The chain couples TRBV10-3 to TRBJ1-2; 8 bases line up with TRBD1. Trimming removed 4 bases from V and 6 bases from J; junction bases left unmatched: 7. Germline V gene data show CDR1 as ENHRY and CDR2 as SYGVKD. This CDR3 spans 14 amino acids. The CDR3 region has the DNA TGTGCCATCAGTGTTGGCAGGGGGCAGGATGGCTACACCTTC. Amino acid sequence: CAISVGRGQDGYTF.

The rearrangement uses TRBV4-2 and TRBJ2-7; 11 bases map to TRBD2. In germline, CDR1 is LGHNA, CDR2 YNFKEQ. The CDR3 sequence is 15 residues long. V shed 4 bases and J 3 bases; nucleotides not matched to a gene: 5. Here the CDR3 DNA reads TGTGCCAGCAGCCTCTTTAGCGGGGGGGACTACGAGCAGTACGTC. Protein product: CASSLFSGGDYEQYV.

The chain employs TRBV4-2 and TRBJ1-4; 7 nucleotides line up with TRBD1. Germline V gene lookup returns CDR1 LGHNA and CDR2 YNFKEQ. The J segment lost 11 bases and the V segment lost 5 bases, leaving 14 bases of the junction unmatched. This CDR3 region has 15 residues. CDR3: CASSARQGEFGKLFF. As DNA, the CDR3 is TGTGCCAGCAGCGCTCGACAGGGAGAGTTCGGGAAACTGTTTTTT.

V usage is TRBV7-9 and J usage is TRBJ1-4; tentatively, D is TRBD1 (6 bases). CDR1 is SEHNR, CDR2 FQNEAQ, per germline (reference sequence). V was clipped by 1 base and J by 6 bases, with 12 bases between them. The CDR3 contains 15 residues. CDR3 loop: CASSLVTGRDEKLFF. The CDR3 DNA sequence: TGTGCCAGCAGCTTAGTTACAGGGCGAGATGAAAAACTGTTTTTT.

The rearrangement joins TRBV28 to TRBJ1-5; a possible D gene is TRBD1 (6 bases). The V gene's germline CDR1 is MDHEN and CDR2 SYDVKM. With 0 bases removed from V and 2 bases from J, the gap between germline ends came to 14 bases. The CDR3 runs to 17 residues. The CDR3 protein is CASSLWNHRVGNQPQHF. The CDR3 nucleotides are TGTGCCAGCAGTTTATGGAATCACAGGGTGGGCAATCAGCCCCAGCATTTT.

This CDR3 is CASSLVAGDYNEQFF. CDR3 bases: TGTGCCAGCAGCCTGGTGGCGGGAGACTACAATGAGCAGTTCTTC. The chain employs TRBV5-4 and TRBJ2-1, with TRBD2 identical over 7 bases. V lost 4 bases to trimming and J lost 3 bases; unmatched junction nucleotides: 7. The CDR3 is made up of 15 amino acids. CDR1 and CDR2 from the germline V gene are SGHNT and YYREEE (reference sequence).

As to this clone: The sample holds other DNA sequences that translate to the same CDR3. The chain employs TRBV19 and TRBJ1-1; D gene uncertain. Trimming cost V 6 bases and J 2 bases, with 7 bases left between them. The CDR3 has 12 residues. The germline V gene has CDR1 LNHDA and CDR2 SQIVND (reference sequence). Here the CDR3 reads CASRSGNTEAFF. In nucleotides, the CDR3 is TGTGCCAGTAGGAGCGGAAACACTGAAGCTTTCTTT.

The rearrangement uses TRBV19 and TRBJ2-2; 12 bases fit TRBD2. Germline V gene sequence: CDR1 LNHDA, CDR2 SQIVND (reference sequence). This CDR3 is built from 20 residues. The J segment lost 3 bases and the V segment lost 7 bases, leaving 18 bases of the junction unmatched. The CDR3: CASKTDSNRLAGGHTGELFF. CDR3 sequence (DNA): TGTGCCAGTAAAACTGACAGTAATCGTCTAGCGGGGGGGCACACCGGGGAGCTGTTTTTT.